The T cell receptor beta chain described here comes from a study of OX40 agonist ivuxolimab in advanced cancers. About the research overall: Among those enrolled, mean age was 60 years (range roughly 23 to 90) and over 70% were male. There were three patients with partial responses, one having hepatocellular carcinoma and two cutaneous melanoma.

Generated by immunoSEQ multiplex PCR, the TCRdb table keeps only in-frame clones and is missing some. The sample carries 90,000 or so clones, roughly nine tenths recorded once. This CDR3 has 15 residues. Germline V gives CDR1 GTSNPN, CDR2 SVGIG (reference sequence). V gave up 1 base and J gave up 4 bases, with 16 bases separating them. This sample comprised CD4+ or CD8+ T cells sorted from blood, obtained in a trial of the OX40 agonist ivuxolimab. The sequence was obtained from an adult with an advanced solid tumor such as melanoma, head and neck, liver or kidney cancer. The chain couples TRBV30 to TRBJ1-2; D not resolved. As DNA, the CDR3 is TGTGCCTGGAGTGCTCCCCAGCTGTTGCCCTATGGCTACACCTTC. It encodes CAWSAPQLLPYGYTF.